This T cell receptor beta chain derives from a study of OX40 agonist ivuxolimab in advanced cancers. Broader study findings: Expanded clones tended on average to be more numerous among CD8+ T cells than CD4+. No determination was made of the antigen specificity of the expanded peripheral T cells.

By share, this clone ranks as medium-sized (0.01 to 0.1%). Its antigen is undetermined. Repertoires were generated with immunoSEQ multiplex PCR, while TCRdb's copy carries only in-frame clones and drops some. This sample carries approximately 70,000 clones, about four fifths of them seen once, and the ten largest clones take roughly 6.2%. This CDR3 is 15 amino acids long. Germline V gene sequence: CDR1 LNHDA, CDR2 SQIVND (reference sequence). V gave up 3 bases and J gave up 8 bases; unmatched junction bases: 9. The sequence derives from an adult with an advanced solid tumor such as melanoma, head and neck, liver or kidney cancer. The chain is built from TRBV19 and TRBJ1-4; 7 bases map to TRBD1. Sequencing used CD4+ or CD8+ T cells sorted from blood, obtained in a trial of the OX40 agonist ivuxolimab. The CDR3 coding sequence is TGTGCCAGTAGTATTGGTCAGGGGGAGGGCGAAAAACTGTTTTTT. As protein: CASSIGQGEGEKLFF.